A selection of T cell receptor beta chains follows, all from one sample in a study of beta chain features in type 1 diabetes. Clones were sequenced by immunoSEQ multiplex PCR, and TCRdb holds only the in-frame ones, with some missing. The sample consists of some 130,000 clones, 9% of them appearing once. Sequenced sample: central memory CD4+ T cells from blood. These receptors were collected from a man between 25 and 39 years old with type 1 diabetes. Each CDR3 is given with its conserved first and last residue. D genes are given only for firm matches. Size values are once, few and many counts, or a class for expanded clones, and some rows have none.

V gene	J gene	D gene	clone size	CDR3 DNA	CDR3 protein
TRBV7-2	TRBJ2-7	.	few	TGTGCCAGCAGCTCGACACGGTACGAGCAGTACTTC	CASSSTRYEQYF
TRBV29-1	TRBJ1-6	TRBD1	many	TGCAGCGTCATGACAGGGTCGGATTCACCCCTCCACTTT	CSVMTGSDSPLHF
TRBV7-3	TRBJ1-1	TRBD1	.	TGTGCCAGCAGCAGCGGACAGGGCTCAGCTTTCTTT	CASSSGQGSAFF
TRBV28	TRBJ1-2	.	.	TGTGCCAGCAGCTCGAGGGGCTACACCTTC	CASSSRGYTF
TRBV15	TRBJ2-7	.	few	TGTGCCACCAGCAGAGCTGGGAGCTCCTACGAGCAGTACTTC	CATSRAGSSYEQYF
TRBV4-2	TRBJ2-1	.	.	TGTGCCAGCAGCTTGGTCGGGAGCTCCTACAATGAGCAGTTCTTC	CASSLVGSSYNEQFF
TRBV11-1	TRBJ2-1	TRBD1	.	TGTGCCAGCAGAAGAATTGACCAGACAGGGAATAAGAATGAGCAGTTCTTC	CASRRIDQTGNKNEQFF
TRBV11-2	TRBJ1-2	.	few	TGTGCCAGCAGCCCTTCCAGGGGCGGCTATGGCTACACCTTC	CASSPSRGGYGYTF
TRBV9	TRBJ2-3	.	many	TGTGCCAGCTCGCGGGGACAGTCCACAGATACGCAGTATTTT	CASSRGQSTDTQYF
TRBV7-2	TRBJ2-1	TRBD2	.	TGTGCCAGCAGGAGGGGGACTAGCGATTACAATGAGCAGTTCTTC	CASRRGTSDYNEQFF
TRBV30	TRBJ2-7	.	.	TGTGCCGGGAGCCCCAGGGAAGCCTACGAGCAGTACTTC	CAGSPREAYEQYF
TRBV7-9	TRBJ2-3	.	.	TGTGCCAGCAGCCCGGGCCTCGGGGAGACAGATACGCAGTATTTT	CASSPGLGETDTQYF
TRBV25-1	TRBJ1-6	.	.	TGTGCCAGCAGTGAATATTTGTCGGGGGTCAACCTCCACTTT	CASSEYLSGVNLHF
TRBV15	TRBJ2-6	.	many	TGTGCCACCAGCAGGGCCTTACAGGGATCTGGGGCCAACGTCCTGACTTTC	CATSRALQGSGANVLTF
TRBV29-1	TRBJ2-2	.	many	TGCAGCTCACAAGCGAACACCGGGGAGCTGTTTTTT	CSSQANTGELFF
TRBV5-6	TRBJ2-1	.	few	TGTGCCAGCAGCTTGGAGGTGGACTACTACAATGAGCAGTTCTTC	CASSLEVDYYNEQFF
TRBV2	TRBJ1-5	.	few	TGTGCCAGCGGTGTTAGGGGAGGCGAGCCCCAGCATTTT	CASGVRGGEPQHF
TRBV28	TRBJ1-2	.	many	TGTGCCAGCACGTCAGGCGACTATGGCTACACCTTC	CASTSGDYGYTF
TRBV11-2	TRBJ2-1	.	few	TGTGCCAGCAGCGCACAGGGATTCTCCTACAATGAGCAGTTCTTC	CASSAQGFSYNEQFF